The sample holds a few counts of the clone carrying this TCR beta chain. What it binds is unknown. The data were obtained in a study of T-cell reconstitution after alpha-beta-depleted transplantation in children. The TCRbeta library incorporated unique molecular identifiers. One entry per CDR3 protein, called by TCRdb with MiXCR from the PCR reads. The sample has about 200,000 distinct CDR3 sequences; about 7% are singletons. Notes on the study in general: As was reported, about two months after transplant, alpha-beta T cells came from several hundred expanded graft clones. Newly made T cells mostly supplied T-cell counts and diversity one year after transplant.

The CDR3 has 14 amino acids. After removal of 4 bases from V and 5 bases from J, the junction contained 4 bases not matched to a gene. In germline, CDR1 is MNHEY, CDR2 SMNVEV (reference sequence). The TCR comes from a boy younger than 10 with acute lymphoblastic leukemia, due to receive a stem cell transplant. The gene calls are TRBV27 and TRBJ2-1; 8 nucleotides agree with TRBD2. Source: PBMCs, taken before TCRalphabeta/CD19-depleted stem cell transplant. CDR3 loop: CASSSLAGHNEQFF. CDR3 bases: TGTGCCAGCAGTTCGCTAGCGGGCCACAATGAGCAGTTCTTC.